The 10 T cell receptor beta chains presented below share a single source sample, sequenced in a study of cytomegalovirus exposure and HLA in healthy donors. Vbeta (60) and Jbeta (13) primers were used in the PCR. TCRdb's table, derived via immunoSEQ multiplex PCR, lists solely in-frame clones and lacks some. This sample has about 160,000 clones; around 74% occur once, and the top ten carry roughly 2%. Sequencing used PBMCs. The receptor set was obtained from a female donor in good health and CMV-seronegative.

The rearrangement joins TRBV29-1 to TRBJ1-4; 11 bases align to TRBD1. Per the germline V gene, CDR1 is SQVTM and CDR2 is ANQGSEA. V lost 7 bases to trimming and J lost 6 bases; unmatched junction nucleotides: 4. This CDR3 spans 13 amino acids. CDR3 in amino acids: CSAMDRGHEKLFF. The CDR3 DNA follows: TGCAGCGCCATGGACAGGGGGCATGAAAAACTGTTTTTT.

This clone rates as medium-sized (0.01 to 0.1%). The rearrangement joins TRBV15 to TRBJ2-7; maybe TRBD1 (8 bases). Trimming shortened V by 4 bases and J by 5 bases, and 18 bases separated the two germline ends. Per the germline V gene, CDR1 is LNHNV and CDR2 is YYDKDF (reference sequence). CDR3 length: 15 residues. CDR3 in DNA: TGTGCCACCAGCATAAACAGGGGGGGTCGTGACGAGCAGTACTTC. Protein: CATSINRGGRDEQYF. Full variable domain (outside the CDR3, taken from reference TRBV15 and TRBJ2-7): DAMVIQNPRYQVTQFGKPVTLSCSQTLNHNVMYWYQQKSSQAPKLLFHYYDKDFNNEADTPDNFQSRRPNTSFCFLDIRSPGLGDTAMYLCATSINRGGRDEQYFGPGTRLTVT.

This clone was seen more than once but under ten times. This chain uses TRBV25-1 with TRBJ1-2, with a weak D call TRBD1 (6 bases). Germline V gene lookup returns CDR1 MGHDK and CDR2 SYGVNS. Trimming took 6 bases from V and 4 from J, leaving 12 bases between them. The length of the CDR3 is 13 residues. In DNA form, the CDR3 reads TGTGCCAGCAGCGCTAGGGGGAGCTATGGCTACACCTTC. Amino acid sequence: CASSARGSYGYTF.

This clone has a single count. V usage is TRBV30 and J usage is TRBJ2-5; 12 positions match TRBD2. The length of the CDR3 is 15 residues. Germline-derived CDR1 and CDR2 are GTSNPN and SVGIG (reference sequence). The ends lost 2 bases at V and 4 bases at J; junction bases unmatched: 5. The CDR3 here is CAWSKLAGGGETQYF. CDR3 bases: TGTGCCTGGAGTAAACTAGCGGGGGGAGGAGAGACCCAGTACTTC.

The rearrangement joins TRBV5-4 to TRBJ1-3; D call uncertain. Trimming pared 1 base from V and 0 bases from J, leaving 8 bases between. The CDR3 runs 15 residues. The germline V gene encodes CDR1 SGHNT and CDR2 YYREEE (reference sequence). The CDR3 coding sequence is TGTGCCAGCAGCTTGACGGGTCCCTCTGGAAACACCATATATTTT. It translates to CASSLTGPSGNTIYF.

This rearrangement joins TRBV6-5 to TRBJ2-5, with 7 bases identical to TRBD2. CDR1 is MNHEY, CDR2 SVGAGI, per germline. The CDR3 runs 15 residues. V was pared by 5 bases and J by 2 bases, with 8 bases of the junction left unmatched. The CDR3 loop is CASSPPGGPQETQYF. Here the CDR3 DNA reads TGTGCCAGCAGTCCTCCGGGGGGACCTCAAGAGACCCAGTACTTC.

This chain joins TRBV11-3 and TRBJ2-1; 12 bases line up with TRBD1. V lost 4 bases and J lost 9; bases outside the gene matches: 10. The CDR3 contains 16 residues. The germline V gene has CDR1 SGHNT and CDR2 YENEEA. For the CDR3, the DNA is TGTGCCAGCAGCTACCTTTCGGGACAGGGGGCGGGTGAGCAGTTCTTC. Translating gives CASSYLSGQGAGEQFF. Supplemented by reference TRBV11-3 and TRBJ2-1, the full variable domain reads EAGVVQSPRYKIIEKKQPVAFWCNPISGHNTLYWYLQNLGQGPELLIRYENEEAVDDSQLPKDRFSAERLKGVDSTLKIQPAELGDSAVYLCASSYLSGQGAGEQFFGPGTRLTVL.

The chain has TRBV10-3 and TRBJ1-6, with a weak D call TRBD1 (5 bases). Deletions cut 2 bases from V and 9 bases from J, with 17 bases between. This CDR3 has 16 amino acids. The germline V gene encodes CDR1 ENHRY and CDR2 SYGVKD. The DNA for the CDR3 is TGTGCCATCAGTGAGGCTGGGGGGACGAGGAGTTCACCCCTCCACTTT. Encoded protein: CAISEAGGTRSSPLHF.

This chain connects TRBV19 to TRBJ1-2; tentatively, D is TRBD1 (6 bases). CDR1 LNHDA and CDR2 SQIVND come from the germline V gene (reference sequence). CDR3 size: 13 residues. V was cut by 8 bases and J by 6 bases, with 16 bases left in between. CDR3 protein: CASFEAGAHGYTF. Here the CDR3 DNA reads TGTGCCAGTTTCGAGGCAGGGGCGCATGGCTACACCTTC.

This clone has just one count. V gene TRBV2 combines with J gene TRBJ1-5, with 8 bases aligning to TRBD1. The CDR3 consists of 15 residues. CDR1 and CDR2 (germline): SNHLY, FYNNEI. J lost 0 bases, V lost 4 bases, and 2 bases had no gene match. For the CDR3, the DNA is TGTGCCAGCAGTGGGACAGGGCGTAGCAATCAGCCCCAGCATTTT. This gives the protein CASSGTGRSNQPQHF.